One T cell receptor beta chain is described in this entry. The antigen is undetermined. This sample was included in a study of cytomegalovirus exposure and HLA in healthy donors. Study-level background: Earlier work reported 95 million to 130 million unique TCR beta sequences from 180 million or so T cells. Overall study results and limits: Rates of TCR association differed by HLA locus in a later analysis, with DRB1 highest and HLA-C lowest. In most subjects, TCR beta sequences reportedly gave accurate predictions of HLA-A and HLA-B alleles.

Germline loops: CDR1 DFQATT, CDR2 SNEGSKA (reference sequence). Trimming cost V 6 bases and J 3 bases, with 8 bases left between them. CDR3 length: 11 residues. Use of 60 Vbeta and 13 Jbeta primers characterized the PCR. TCRdb's copy holds only in-frame clones and misses some; the assay was immunoSEQ multiplex PCR. Of about 170,000 clones listed, 76% were seen once; the top ten hold less than 0.9%. The chain employs TRBV20-1 and TRBJ2-5; D possibly corresponds to TRBD2 (5 bases). The sample taken for sequencing was PBMCs. The clonotype originates from a female donor in good health and CMV-seronegative. CDR3 residues: CSAFSEETQYF. CDR3 sequence (DNA): TGCAGTGCGTTTAGCGAAGAGACCCAGTACTTC.